The 16 T cell receptor beta chains below were found in one sample sequenced in a study of cytomegalovirus exposure and HLA in healthy donors (dated by TCRdb to 2015 to 2018). Preparation of the library involved the immunoSEQ multiplex PCR assay. The multiplex PCR relied on a mix of 60 forward primers for TCR Vbeta segments and 13 reverse primers for TCR Jbeta segments. TCRdb took this table from immuneACCESS and kept in-frame rearrangements with V and J called. Such tables lack part of the clones; where checked against another copy, unresolved V genes explain under half of the gap, and the rest is unexplained. The sample has over 150,000 clones on record, just over 75% of them singletons. Clones ranked in the top ten supply roughly 3.7% of the sample. Sequenced sample: PBMCs. The receptors stem from a woman aged 60 to 75 in good health and CMV-seropositive.

J is TRBJ2-4 and V is TRBV30, with D perhaps TRBD1 (6 bases). CDR3 size: 14 residues. Germline V gives CDR1 GTSNPN, CDR2 SVGIG (reference sequence). V was cut by 5 bases and J by 12 bases, with 23 bases left in between. The CDR3 protein is CAWGRQVQSDSQYF. Here the CDR3 DNA reads TGTGCCTGGGGAAGGCAGGTACAATCGGACAGTCAGTACTTC.

V and J are TRBV6-5 and TRBJ1-6; 11 nucleotides agree with TRBD1. Unmatched junction bases numbered 5, after V lost 6 bases and J lost 10 bases. The CDR3 sequence is 14 residues long. CDR1 is MNHEY and CDR2 is SVGAGI in the germline V gene. The DNA of the CDR3 is TGTGCCAGCAGCCGGGACAGGGGGAACTCACCCCTCCACTTT. Protein sequence: CASSRDRGNSPLHF.

The rearrangement links TRBV18 to TRBJ1-4, with D unclear. Trimming pared 5 bases from V and 5 bases from J, leaving 9 bases between. The CDR3 length is 13 residues. Germline V CDR1 and CDR2: KGHSH, LQKENI. The CDR3 coding sequence is TGTGCCAGCTCAAGAGGGCCGAATGAAAAACTGTTTTTT. Translated: CASSRGPNEKLFF.

The rearrangement links TRBV7-9 to TRBJ1-6; 7 nucleotides align to TRBD1. With 4 bases clipped from V and 8 bases from J, the junction kept 8 bases outside the gene matches. CDR1 and CDR2 (germline): SEHNR, FQNEAQ (reference sequence). The CDR3 consists of 15 residues. The CDR3 sequence is CASSSPDRNDSPLHF. DNA of the CDR3: TGTGCCAGCAGCTCCCCGGACAGGAACGATTCACCCCTCCACTTT.

This chain connects TRBV10-3 to TRBJ2-3, with no clear D. The CDR3 length is 13 residues. Trimming cost V 4 bases and J 0 bases, with 5 bases left between them. CDR1 and CDR2 (germline): ENHRY, SYGVKD. As DNA, the CDR3 is TGTGCCATCAGTGTAATGAGCACAGATACGCAGTATTTT. It specifies CAISVMSTDTQYF.

The genes are TRBV30 and TRBJ2-6, with 8 bases lining up with TRBD1. The length of the CDR3 is 16 residues. CDR1 GTSNPN and CDR2 SVGIG come from the germline V gene (reference sequence). Unmatched junction bases numbered 3, after V lost 2 bases and J lost 0 bases. CDR3 protein: CAWSSGGTSGANVLTF. The DNA for the CDR3 is TGTGCCTGGAGTTCAGGGGGCACCTCTGGGGCCAACGTCCTGACTTTC.

A single count supports this clone. The CDR3 loop reads CAWSVRGGGEQYF. The CDR3 DNA reads TGTGCCTGGAGTGTACGGGGGGGAGGGGAGCAGTACTTC. The chain uses TRBV30 and TRBJ2-7; the match to TRBD2 covers 8 bases. The CDR3 loop spans 13 amino acids. Looked up from germline, CDR1 is GTSNPN and CDR2 is SVGIG (reference sequence). The V gene end was trimmed by 0 bases and the J gene end by 7 bases; junction bases not matched to a gene: 5.

V and J are TRBV28 and TRBJ2-3, with 15 nucleotides matching TRBD2. V shed 2 bases and J 3 bases; nucleotides not matched to a gene: 9. Germline lookup yields CDR1 MDHEN and CDR2 SYDVKM. The CDR3 sequence is 19 residues long. CDR3 amino acids: CASSLPGLAGGPRTDTQYF. In nucleotides, the CDR3 is TGTGCCAGCAGTTTACCCGGACTAGCGGGGGGGCCTAGGACAGATACGCAGTATTTT.

The chain recombines TRBV6-5 with TRBJ2-2; 8 bases line up with TRBD2. The length of the CDR3 is 14 residues. Germline trimming cut 8 bases from V and 4 bases from J; bases unmatched to any gene: 6. The germline CDR1 and CDR2 sequences are MNHEY and SVGAGI. The CDR3 spells CASQAGAVTGELFF. For the CDR3, the DNA is TGTGCCAGCCAAGCGGGGGCGGTCACCGGGGAGCTGTTTTTT.

This clone appeared a single time. This rearrangement joins TRBV6-6 to TRBJ2-1; D is unresolved. This CDR3 is 13 amino acids long. Germline assignment: CDR1 MNHNY and CDR2 SVGAGI (reference sequence). The V gene lost 2 bases and the J gene lost 5 bases, with 7 bases spanning the gap. CDR3 coding DNA: TGTGCCAGCAGTTACCCCCCAAACAATGAGCAGTTCTTC. It translates to CASSYPPNNEQFF.

The table lists this clone with a count of one. This CDR3 is CASSGWRVTHGGELFF. CDR3 bases: TGTGCCAGCTCCGGGTGGCGAGTCACCCACGGCGGGGAGCTGTTTTTT. The chain recombines TRBV18 with TRBJ2-2, with D uncertain. CDR1 is KGHSH and CDR2 is LQKENI in the germline V gene. The germline V and J ends were trimmed by 6 bases and 7 bases, with 21 bases remaining between them. The CDR3 length is 16 residues. The variable domain in full, completed from reference TRBV18 and TRBJ2-2, reads NAGVMQNPRHLVRRRGQEARLRCSPMKGHSHVYWYRQLPEEGLKFMVYLQKENIIDESGMPKERFSAEFPKEGPSILRIQQVVRGDSAAYFCASSGWRVTHGGELFFGEGSRLTVL.

The chain employs TRBV27 and TRBJ1-1, with 8 bases aligning to TRBD1. Trimming at V came to 5 bases and at J to 5 bases, leaving 10 bases not matched to a gene. Germline V gives CDR1 MNHEY, CDR2 SMNVEV (reference sequence). This CDR3 contains 15 residues. CDR3 in amino acids: CASSLDRVVGTEAFF. The CDR3 coding sequence is TGTGCCAGCAGTCTGGACAGGGTAGTGGGGACTGAAGCTTTCTTT.

The chain recombines TRBV4-3 with TRBJ2-7; tentatively, D is TRBD2 (5 bases). The CDR3 has 15 residues. Germline CDR1 reads LGHNA; CDR2 reads YSLEER. V shed 1 base and J shed 0 bases, with 10 bases lying between them. The CDR3 protein is CASSQGSGNSYEQYF. The CDR3 DNA sequence: TGCGCCAGCAGCCAAGGATCCGGGAACTCCTACGAGCAGTACTTC.

The V and J genes are TRBV12-5 and TRBJ2-5; 8 bases align to TRBD2. Germline V gene lookup returns CDR1 LGHNT and CDR2 FRNRAP. The CDR3 is 15 residues long. J was trimmed by 3 bases and V by 1 base; bases with no gene match: 4. The CDR3 DNA is TGTGCTAGTGGTTTGGGGGGGACTAGAAAAGAGACCCAGTACTTC. As protein: CASGLGGTRKETQYF.

The CDR3 reads CASSFSGGSETQYF. In DNA, the CDR3 is TGTGCCAGCAGCTTTAGCGGGGGGTCAGAGACCCAGTACTTC. The V call is TRBV5-6, the J call TRBJ2-5; 10 bases map to TRBD2. After removal of 2 bases from V and 4 bases from J, the junction contained 2 bases not matched to a gene. The germline gives CDR1 SGHDT, CDR2 YYEEEE. This CDR3 has 14 amino acids.

This chain uses TRBV7-9 with TRBJ1-2; no clear D gene. V was shortened by 3 bases and J by 1 base, with 15 bases between the two germline ends. Germline values: CDR1 SEHNR, CDR2 FQNEAQ (reference sequence). The CDR3 length is 16 residues. The CDR3 DNA sequence: TGTGCCAGCAGCTTTTCGCAGCGCTCTCTTAACTATGGCTACACCTTC. Translation: CASSFSQRSLNYGYTF.